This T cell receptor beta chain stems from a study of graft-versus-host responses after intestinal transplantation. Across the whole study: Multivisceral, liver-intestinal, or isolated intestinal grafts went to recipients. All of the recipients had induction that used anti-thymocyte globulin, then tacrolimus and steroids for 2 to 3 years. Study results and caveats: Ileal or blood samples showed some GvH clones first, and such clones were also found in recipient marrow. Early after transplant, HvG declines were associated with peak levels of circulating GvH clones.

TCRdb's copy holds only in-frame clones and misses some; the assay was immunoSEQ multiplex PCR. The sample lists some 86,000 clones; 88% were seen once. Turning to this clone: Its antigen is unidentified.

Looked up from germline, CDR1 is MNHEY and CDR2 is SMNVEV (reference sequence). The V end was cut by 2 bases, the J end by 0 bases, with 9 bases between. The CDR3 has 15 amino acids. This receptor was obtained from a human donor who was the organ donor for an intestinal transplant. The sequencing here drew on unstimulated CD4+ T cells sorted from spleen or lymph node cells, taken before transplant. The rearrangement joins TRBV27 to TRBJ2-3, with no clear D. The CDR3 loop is CASSLGRLSTDTQYF. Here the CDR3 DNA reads TGTGCCAGCAGTTTAGGCAGACTTAGCACAGATACGCAGTATTTT.